The 6 T cell receptor beta chains in this list originate from one sample, sequenced in a study of regulatory T cells in long-lasting Graves disease. Time point denoted: persistent/refractory GD, antithyroid drugs over 5 years with positive TRAb. From RNA extracted from PBMCs, the TCR library was made. iRepertoire HTBI primers and Arm-PCR of CDR3 regions built TCR beta libraries. TCRdb itself ran the multiplex PCR reads through MiXCR, one entry per CDR3 protein. The table lists about 310,000 distinct CDR3 sequences, 20% to 25% of them singletons. The sequencing used peripheral blood mononuclear cells (PBMCs), collected when the disease was refractory, from a patient treated with antithyroid drugs. Receptors were obtained from a female donor with Graves disease.

This clonotype was counted ten times or more. The chain joins TRBV6-1 to TRBJ2-7, with D unclear. CDR3 length equals 14 residues. Between the trimmed V and J ends, which lost 1 base and 0 bases, there was a span of 7 bases. The germline V gene encodes CDR1 MNHNS and CDR2 SASEGT. CDR3 DNA: TGTGCCAGCAGTGAAGTTTTGGTCTCCTACGAGCAGTACTTC. Amino acid sequence: CASSEVLVSYEQYF.

This clonotype was found a few times. The chain joins TRBV5-1 to TRBJ1-3; 7 bases agree with TRBD1. The CDR3 sequence is 16 residues long. The J segment lost 1 base and the V segment lost 0 bases, leaving 4 bases of the junction unmatched. Germline values: CDR1 SGHRS, CDR2 YFSETQ. CDR3 in amino acids: CASSLDGTASGNTIYF. Here the CDR3 DNA reads TGCGCCAGCAGCTTGGACGGGACAGCTTCTGGAAACACCATATATTTT.

This clonotype was seen only a few times. The V gene is TRBV12-3 or TRBV12-4, the J gene TRBJ2-2; no firm D call. The CDR3 contains 12 residues. Trimming took off 8 bases at V and 7 bases at J, with 11 bases between the two ends. CDR3 nucleotide sequence: TGTGCCAGCTTTGGTAGGGTCGGGGAGCTGTTTTTT. Translated, it gives CASFGRVGELFF.

This clonotype was seen at least ten times. The V and J genes are TRBV7-2 and TRBJ2-2; no firm D call. Germline CDR1 is SGHTA and CDR2 is FQGNSA. The length of the CDR3 is 14 residues. V gave up 2 bases and J gave up 5 bases, with 9 bases separating them. The CDR3 spells CASSLWAETGELFF. The CDR3 nucleotides read TGTGCCAGCAGCTTATGGGCGGAAACCGGGGAGCTGTTTTTT.

A few counts support this clonotype. This chain uses TRBV18 with TRBJ2-5; D may match TRBD1 or TRBD2 (6 bases each). Per the germline V gene, CDR1 is KGHSH and CDR2 is LQKENI. V dropped 5 bases and J dropped 5 bases, with 12 bases sitting between them. This CDR3 comprises 13 residues. The CDR3 is CASSTTGGETQYF. The CDR3 DNA sequence: TGTGCCAGCTCAACGACAGGAGGGGAGACCCAGTACTTC.

This clonotype occurred a few times. The V and J genes are TRBV7-2 and TRBJ1-1; TRBD1 aligns across 9 bases. V lost 5 bases to trimming and J lost 4 bases; unmatched junction nucleotides: 5. The CDR3 is 14 amino acids. Germline V gene sequence: CDR1 SGHTA, CDR2 FQGNSA. CDR3 amino acids: CASSRDRASTEAFF. CDR3 nucleotides: TGTGCCAGCAGCCGGGACAGGGCTAGCACTGAAGCTTTCTTT.